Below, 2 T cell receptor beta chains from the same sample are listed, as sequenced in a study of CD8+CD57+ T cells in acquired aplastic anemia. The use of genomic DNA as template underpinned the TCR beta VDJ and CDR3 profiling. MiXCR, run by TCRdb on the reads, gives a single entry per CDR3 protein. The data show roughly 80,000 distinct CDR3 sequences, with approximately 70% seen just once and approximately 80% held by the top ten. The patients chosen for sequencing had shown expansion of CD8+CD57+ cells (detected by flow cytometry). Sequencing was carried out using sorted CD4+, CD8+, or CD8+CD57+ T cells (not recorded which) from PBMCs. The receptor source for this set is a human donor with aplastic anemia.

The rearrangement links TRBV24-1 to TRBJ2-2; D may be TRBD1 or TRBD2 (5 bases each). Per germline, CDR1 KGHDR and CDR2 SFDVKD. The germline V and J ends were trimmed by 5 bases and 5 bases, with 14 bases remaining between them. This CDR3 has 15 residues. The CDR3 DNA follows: TGTGCCACCAGTGCCTTTGGGGGAAGGACCGGGGAGCTGTTTTTT. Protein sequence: CATSAFGGRTGELFF.

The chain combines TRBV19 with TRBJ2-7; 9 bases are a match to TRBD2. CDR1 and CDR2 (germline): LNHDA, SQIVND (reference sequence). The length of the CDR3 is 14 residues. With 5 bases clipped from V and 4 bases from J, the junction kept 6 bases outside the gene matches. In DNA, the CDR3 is TGTGCCAGTAGTGGTAGCGGGAGCAGGTACGAGCAGTACTTC. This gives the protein CASSGSGSRYEQYF.